The source of this T cell receptor beta chain is a study of blood T cells in healthy people across ages. It was with a sample-barcoded 5' primer and a J-beta primer mix that a second PCR of roughly 7 to 12 cycles was run. TCRdb re-derived calls from the 5' RACE reads in MiXCR, one entry per CDR3 protein. The repertoire has roughly 700,000 distinct CDR3 sequences, more than 40% of them found once; the top ten carry about 32%. Donation came from healthy Caucasian individuals in Russia who were aged about 6 to 95. This clonotype was obtained from a woman aged 55-70 years in good health. Input material: blood.

CDR3 amino acids: CATSRDNLNNYGYTF. The DNA of the CDR3 is TGTGCCACCAGCAGAGACAACCTTAACAACTATGGCTACACCTTC. The V and J genes are TRBV15 and TRBJ1-2; D call uncertain. The CDR3 is made up of 15 amino acids. Germline CDR1 LNHNV, CDR2 YYDKDF (reference sequence). The V gene lost 0 bases and the J gene lost 2 bases, with 10 bases spanning the gap.